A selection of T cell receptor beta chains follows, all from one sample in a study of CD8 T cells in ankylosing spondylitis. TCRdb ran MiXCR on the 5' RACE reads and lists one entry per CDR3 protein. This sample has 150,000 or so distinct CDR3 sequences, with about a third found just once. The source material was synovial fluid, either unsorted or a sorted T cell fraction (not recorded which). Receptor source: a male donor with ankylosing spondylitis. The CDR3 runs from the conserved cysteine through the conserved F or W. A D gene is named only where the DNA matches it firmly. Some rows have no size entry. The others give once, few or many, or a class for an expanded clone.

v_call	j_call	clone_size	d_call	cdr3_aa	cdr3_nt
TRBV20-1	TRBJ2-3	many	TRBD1	CSGRTGDTQYF	TGCAGTGGGAGGACAGGAGATACGCAGTATTTT
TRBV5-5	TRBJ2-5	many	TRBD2	CASSGPGLAGGETQYF	TGTGCCAGCAGCGGACCGGGACTAGCCGGGGGAGAGACCCAGTACTTC
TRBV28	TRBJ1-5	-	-	CASSFVGFDRQPQHF	TGTGCCAGCAGTTTCGTAGGGTTTGATAGGCAGCCCCAGCATTTT
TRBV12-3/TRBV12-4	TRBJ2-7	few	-	CASSFGPGSYEQYF	TGTGCCAGCAGTTTTGGTCCGGGGTCCTACGAGCAGTACTTC
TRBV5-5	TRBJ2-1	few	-	CASSSLNEQFF	TGTGCCAGCAGCTCTTTGAATGAGCAGTTCTTC
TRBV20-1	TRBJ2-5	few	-	CSAGLKETQYF	TGCAGTGCCGGATTGAAAGAGACCCAGTACTTC
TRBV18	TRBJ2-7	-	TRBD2	CASSLGSGKDYEQYF	TGTGCCAGCTCACTAGGTAGCGGGAAGGACTACGAGCAGTACTTC
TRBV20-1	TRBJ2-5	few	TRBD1	CSATQGTGGAETQYF	TGCAGTGCTACCCAGGGGACAGGGGGGGCAGAGACCCAGTACTTC
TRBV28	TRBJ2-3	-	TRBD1	CASSFGGQGEDTQYF	TGTGCCAGCAGTTTTGGGGGACAGGGAGAGGATACGCAGTATTTT
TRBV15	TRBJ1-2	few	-	CATSRDGKYYGYTF	TGTGCCACCAGCAGAGATGGCAAGTACTATGGCTACACCTTC
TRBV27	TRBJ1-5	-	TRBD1	CASRAQGAGNQPQHF	TGTGCCAGCAGGGCCCAGGGGGCTGGGAATCAGCCCCAGCATTTT
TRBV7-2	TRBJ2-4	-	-	CASSFAFGGVNIQYF	TGTGCCAGCAGCTTCGCTTTTGGCGGAGTAAACATTCAGTACTTC
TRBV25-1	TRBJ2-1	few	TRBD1	CASRGQARDNEQFF	TGTGCCAGCAGGGGACAGGCAAGGGACAATGAGCAGTTCTTC
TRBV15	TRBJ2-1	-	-	CATSRDLNEQFF	TGTGCCACCAGCAGAGATCTGAATGAGCAGTTCTTC
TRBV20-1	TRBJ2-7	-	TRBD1	CSASGDRGYEQYF	TGCAGTGCTAGCGGGGACAGGGGCTACGAGCAGTACTTC
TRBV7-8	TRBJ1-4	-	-	CASSGGPEKLFF	TGTGCCAGCAGCGGGGGCCCTGAAAAACTGTTTTTT
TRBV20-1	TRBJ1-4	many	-	CSASPTGGIFGEKLFF	TGCAGTGCTAGCCCCACTGGGGGTATATTTGGGGAAAAACTGTTTTTT
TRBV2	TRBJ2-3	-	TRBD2	CASLAGGRSTDTQYF	TGTGCCAGTTTAGCGGGGGGGCGGAGCACAGATACGCAGTATTTT
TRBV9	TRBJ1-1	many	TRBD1	CASSPSDRGITEAFF	TGTGCCAGCAGCCCCTCGGACAGGGGTATCACTGAAGCTTTCTTT
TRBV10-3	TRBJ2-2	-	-	CAISEEEGFSGELFF	TGTGCCATCAGTGAGGAAGAGGGCTTTTCCGGGGAGCTGTTTTTT
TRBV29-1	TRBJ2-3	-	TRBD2	CSVEAGGMTDTQYF	TGCAGCGTTGAGGCGGGGGGCATGACAGATACGCAGTATTTT
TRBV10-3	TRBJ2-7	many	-	CAIRGWGGTSSYEQYF	TGTGCCATCAGAGGATGGGGCGGGACCAGCTCCTACGAGCAGTACTTC
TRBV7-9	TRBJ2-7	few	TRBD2	CASSLGLAGDEQYF	TGTGCCAGCAGCTTAGGCCTAGCGGGAGACGAGCAGTACTTC